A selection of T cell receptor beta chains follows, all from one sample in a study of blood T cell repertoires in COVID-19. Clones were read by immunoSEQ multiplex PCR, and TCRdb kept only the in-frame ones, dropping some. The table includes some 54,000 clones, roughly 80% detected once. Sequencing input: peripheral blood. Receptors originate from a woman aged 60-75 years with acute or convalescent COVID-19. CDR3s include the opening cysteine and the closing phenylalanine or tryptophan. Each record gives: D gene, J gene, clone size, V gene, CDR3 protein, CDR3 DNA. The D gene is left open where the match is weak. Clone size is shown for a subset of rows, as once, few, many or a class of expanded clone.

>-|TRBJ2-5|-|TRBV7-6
CASSPTGSRKGETQYF
TGTGCCAGCAGCCCTACAGGGAGCCGGAAGGGAGAGACCCAGTACTTC
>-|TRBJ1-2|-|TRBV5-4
CASSLVRASNYGYTF
TGTGCCAGCAGCTTGGTCAGGGCCTCTAACTATGGCTACACCTTC
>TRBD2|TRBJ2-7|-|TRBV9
CASSPKGLAATYEQYF
TGTGCCAGCAGCCCCAAGGGGCTAGCGGCCACCTACGAGCAGTACTTC
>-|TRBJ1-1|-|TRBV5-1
CASSLRSFGEAFF
TGCGCCAGCAGCCTGAGGAGCTTTGGTGAAGCTTTCTTT
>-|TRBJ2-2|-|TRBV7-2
CASNRVARVNTGELFF
TGTGCCAGCAATAGGGTTGCCAGGGTGAACACCGGGGAGCTGTTTTTT
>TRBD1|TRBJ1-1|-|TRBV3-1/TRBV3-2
CASSQVGTGGALWGTEAFF
TGTGCCAGCAGCCAAGTCGGGACAGGGGGCGCATTGTGGGGCACTGAAGCTTTCTTT
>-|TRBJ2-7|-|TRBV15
CATSRHRTNPYEQYF
TGTGCCACCAGCAGACATCGGACTAACCCCTACGAGCAGTACTTC
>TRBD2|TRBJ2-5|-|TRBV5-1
CASSLSGGKQETQYF
TGCGCCAGCAGCTTGAGCGGGGGGAAACAAGAGACCCAGTACTTC
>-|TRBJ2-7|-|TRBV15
CATSRTGTEQYF
TGTGCCACCAGCAGAACAGGGACCGAGCAGTACTTC
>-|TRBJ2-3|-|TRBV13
CASSHIIHTDTQYF
TGTGCCAGCAGCCACATAATCCACACAGATACGCAGTATTTT
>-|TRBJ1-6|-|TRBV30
CAWSHPPDSPLHF
TGTGCCTGGTCACACCCCCCAGATTCACCCCTCCACTTT
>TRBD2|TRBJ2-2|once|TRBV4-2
CASSQGRFTSEKNTGELFF
TGTGCCAGCAGCCAAGGACGTTTCACTAGCGAGAAGAACACCGGGGAGCTGTTTTTT
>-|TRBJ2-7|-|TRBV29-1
CSVEGTAYEQYF
TGCAGCGTTGAAGGGACAGCCTACGAGCAGTACTTC
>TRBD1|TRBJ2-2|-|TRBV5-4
CASSGPGTGTGSAGELFF
TGTGCCAGCAGCGGCCCGGGGACAGGGACAGGGTCGGCCGGGGAGCTGTTTTTT
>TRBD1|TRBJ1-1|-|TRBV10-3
CAIRGGQGADAFF
TGTGCCATCAGGGGGGGACAGGGGGCAGATGCTTTCTTT
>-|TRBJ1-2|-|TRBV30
CAWPRRRPHTNYGYTF
TGTGCCTGGCCTCGGAGGAGACCGCATACTAACTATGGCTACACCTTC
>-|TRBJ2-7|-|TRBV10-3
CAISDPLEGNEQYF
TGTGCCATCAGTGATCCACTAGAGGGTAACGAGCAGTACTTC
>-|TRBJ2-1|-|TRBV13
CASILSGEQFF
TGTGCCAGCATCCTCTCCGGTGAGCAGTTCTTC
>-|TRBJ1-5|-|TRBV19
CATAGQPQHF
TGTGCCACCGCCGGTCAGCCCCAGCATTTT
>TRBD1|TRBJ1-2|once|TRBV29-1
CSVDGQGARVGYTF
TGCAGCGTTGATGGCCAGGGGGCGCGGGTCGGCTACACCTTC
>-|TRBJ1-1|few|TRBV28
CASSPLGGGQPLNTEAFF
TGTGCCAGCAGCCCTCTCGGGGGGGGCCAACCTTTGAACACTGAAGCTTTCTTT
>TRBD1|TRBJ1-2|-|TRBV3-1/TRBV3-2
CASSQEDRVDAYGYTF
TGTGCCAGCAGCCAAGAGGACAGGGTTGACGCCTATGGCTACACCTTC
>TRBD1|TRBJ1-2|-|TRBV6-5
CAGSQGGNYGYTF
TGTGCCGGTTCTCAGGGGGGTAACTATGGCTACACCTTC
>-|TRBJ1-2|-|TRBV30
CAWSDRAPLSYTF
TGTGCCTGGAGTGACAGGGCTCCTCTCAGTTACACCTTC
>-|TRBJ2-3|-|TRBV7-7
CASSFGRVKEDTQYF
TGTGCCAGCAGCTTCGGCAGGGTAAAGGAAGATACGCAGTATTTT
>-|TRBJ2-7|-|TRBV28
CASSFPGHSVFGQYF
TGTGCCAGCAGTTTCCCGGGACATTCTGTCTTCGGGCAGTACTTC
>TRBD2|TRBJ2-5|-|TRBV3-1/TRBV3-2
CASSPGLAGGQETQYF
TGTGCCAGCAGCCCTGGACTAGCGGGAGGTCAAGAGACCCAGTACTTC
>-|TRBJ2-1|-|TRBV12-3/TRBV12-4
CASSLVAGNEQFF
TGTGCCAGCAGTTTAGTTGCGGGCAATGAGCAGTTCTTC
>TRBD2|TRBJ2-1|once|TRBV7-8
CASSLVLFLAGGPNAYNEQFF
TGTGCCAGCAGCTTAGTACTGTTTCTAGCGGGAGGGCCTAATGCCTACAATGAGCAGTTCTTC
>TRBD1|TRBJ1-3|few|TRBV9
CASSPTGLSGNTIYF
TGTGCCAGCAGCCCGACAGGGCTCTCTGGAAACACCATATATTTT
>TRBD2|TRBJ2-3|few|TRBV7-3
CASSFTPLSLAASTDTQYF
TGTGCCAGCAGCTTTACCCCGCTATCACTAGCGGCTAGCACAGATACGCAGTATTTT
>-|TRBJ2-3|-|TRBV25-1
CASSRYTDTQYF
TGTGCCAGCAGCAGGTACACAGATACGCAGTATTTT
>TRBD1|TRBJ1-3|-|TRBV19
CASRPPTGSGNTIYF
TGTGCCAGTAGGCCTCCGACAGGGTCCGGAAACACCATATATTTT
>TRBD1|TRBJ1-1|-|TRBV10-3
CAIAGGNTEAFF
TGTGCCATCGCAGGGGGCAACACTGAAGCTTTCTTT
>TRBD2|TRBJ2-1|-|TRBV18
CASSPFRGAYNEQFF
TGTGCCAGCTCACCATTCCGGGGGGCCTACAATGAGCAGTTCTTC
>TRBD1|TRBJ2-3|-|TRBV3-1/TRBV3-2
CASSQEGAGGPTDTQYF
TGTGCCAGCAGCCAAGAGGGCGCAGGGGGCCCTACAGATACGCAGTATTTT
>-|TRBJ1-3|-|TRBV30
CAWSVPGSGNTIYF
TGTGCCTGGAGTGTACCGGGGTCTGGAAACACCATATATTTT
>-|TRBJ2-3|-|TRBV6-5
CASEEQGLDTQYF
TGTGCCAGCGAGGAGCAGGGGCTGGATACGCAGTATTTT
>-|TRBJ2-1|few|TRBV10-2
CASSELGARQFF
TGCGCCAGCAGTGAACTGGGGGCGCGGCAGTTCTTC
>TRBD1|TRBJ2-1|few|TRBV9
CASSVALQGAGGEQFF
TGTGCCAGCAGCGTTGCGCTACAGGGGGCGGGCGGTGAGCAGTTCTTC
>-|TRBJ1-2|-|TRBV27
CASRGGSGQSNYGYTF
TGTGCGTCCCGCGGGGGCTCTGGACAGTCAAACTATGGCTACACCTTC
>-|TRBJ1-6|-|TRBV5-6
CASSYLARSSYNSPLHF
TGTGCCAGCAGCTACTTAGCACGAAGCTCCTATAATTCACCCCTCCACTTT
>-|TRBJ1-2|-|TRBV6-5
CASSKRQDIYGYTF
TGTGCCAGCAGTAAAAGACAGGACATCTATGGCTACACCTTC
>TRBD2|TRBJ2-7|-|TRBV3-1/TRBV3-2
CASSQQSGTRREQYF
TGTGCCAGCAGCCAACAGTCCGGGACTAGGAGGGAGCAGTACTTC
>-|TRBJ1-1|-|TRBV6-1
CASSDRGWNSEAFF
TGTGCCAGCAGTGATAGGGGCTGGAACTCTGAAGCTTTCTTT
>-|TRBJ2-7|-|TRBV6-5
CASSYSAQGPSDEQYF
TGTGCCAGCAGTTACTCGGCACAGGGTCCCTCCGACGAGCAGTACTTC